Below, one T cell receptor beta chain is given with its context. Its specificity is not known. This entry belongs to a study of cytomegalovirus exposure and HLA in healthy donors. Findings and caveats of the study: Association of a missense DCLRE1C variant with TCR beta V- and J-gene trimming was reported in a later analysis. It was reportedly the case that the classifier diagnosed cytomegalovirus status with high specificity and sensitivity.

V shed 4 bases and J 8 bases; nucleotides not matched to a gene: 3. Germline V gene lookup returns CDR1 SEHNR and CDR2 FQNEAQ (reference sequence). CDR3 length equals 12 residues. Primers for the PCR totalled 60 Vbeta and 13 Jbeta. The data were produced by immunoSEQ multiplex PCR, yet TCRdb's version contains in-frame clones alone and is incomplete. The repertoire includes around 130,000 clones, around 81% of them detected once, and approximately 1.7% sits in the top ten. The sequenced sample consisted of PBMCs. The origin of this receptor is a woman aged 45-65 years in good health and CMV-seronegative. The rearrangement uses TRBV7-9 and TRBJ1-2; 8 nucleotides agree with TRBD1. The CDR3 DNA follows: TGTGCCAGCAGCTCCACAGGGGGAGGCTACACCTTC. Protein product: CASSSTGGGYTF.